This TCR beta chain was sequenced for a study of CD8 T cells in Susac syndrome. Study-level points and caveats: Acknowledgment was made by the study that its TCR sequencing and HLA analysis involved a relatively small number of individuals.

Comments on this clonotype: Antigen: not known.

Trimming left V 0 bases short and J 14 bases short, with 11 bases between. The CDR3 is 12 residues long. Germline CDR1 is LGHNA and CDR2 is YSLEER. RNA in amounts of roughly 0.5 to 1 ug was reverse transcribed with random hexamers. The authors amplified TCR beta CDR3 across 54 Vbeta and 13 Jbeta using immunoSEQ multiplex PCR. From the immunoSEQ multiplex PCR reads, TCRdb called clonotypes with MiXCR, one entry per CDR3 protein. The sample has approximately 130,000 distinct CDR3 sequences, 90% to 95% seen once; the top ten hold about 0.23%. CD8+ and CD4+ blood T cells underwent TCR beta sequencing. The chain combines TRBV4-3 with TRBJ1-5; tentatively, D is TRBD1 (5 bases). The sequence was obtained from a human donor with multiple sclerosis. Sequences were obtained from CD8+ T cells from PBMCs. CDR3 sequence (DNA): TGCGCCAGCAGCCAAGATACGGGGCTCAAGCATTTT. Translation: CASSQDTGLKHF.